These 4 T cell receptor beta chains were all obtained from the same sample, sequenced in a study of neoadjuvant nivolumab and ipilimumab in lung cancer. Profiling relied on immunoSEQ multiplex PCR, and the TCRdb table lists in-frame clones only, not all of them. The table lists some 27,000 clones, roughly 80% of them singletons. Here the sequenced sample was peripheral blood, taken before neoadjuvant nivolumab, alone or with ipilimumab. The receptors originated from an adult with non-small cell lung cancer.

This clone was seen a single time. The chain links TRBV4-2 to TRBJ2-1, with TRBD2 matching 12 bases. Trimming cost V 4 bases and J 8 bases; bases outside gene matches: 15. The CDR3 extends over 18 amino acids. The germline V gene encodes CDR1 LGHNA and CDR2 YNFKEQ. CDR3 protein: CASSPLGTSGFALHEQFF. The CDR3 coding sequence is TGTGCCAGCAGCCCCTTAGGGACTAGCGGGTTTGCGTTACATGAGCAGTTCTTC.

The rearrangement links TRBV5-4 to TRBJ1-1; tentative D call: TRBD1 (6 bases). CDR3 length: 19 residues. V dropped 0 bases and J dropped 6 bases, with 27 bases sitting between them. Germline loops: CDR1 SGHNT, CDR2 YYREEE (reference sequence). The CDR3 coding sequence is TGTGCCAGCAGCTTGGCCGGGGGTTGGGGGGCGCCGTCCCAGCCTGAAGCTTTCTTT. This encodes CASSLAGGWGAPSQPEAFF.

The rearrangement joins TRBV25-1 to TRBJ2-3; D might be TRBD2 (6 bases). V was trimmed by 6 bases and J by 4 bases, leaving 23 bases between them. CDR3 size: 17 residues. Germline CDR1 reads MGHDK; CDR2 reads SYGVNS. DNA for the CDR3: TGTGCCAGCAGCCCCGGCCGCTTCGGAGGGAGGTCAGATACGCAGTATTTT. Its protein product is CASSPGRFGGRSDTQYF. The whole variable domain, filled in from reference TRBV25-1 and TRBJ2-3, reads EADIYQTPRYLVIGTGKKITLECSQTMGHDKMYWYQQDPGMELHLIHYSYGVNSTEKGDLSSESTVSRIRTEHFPLTLESARPSHTSQYLCASSPGRFGGRSDTQYFGPGTRLTVL.

J is TRBJ1-4 and V is TRBV11-3, with a possible D match to TRBD1 (5 bases). The CDR3 is made up of 17 amino acids. Trimming left V 6 bases short and J 0 bases short, with 17 bases between. The V gene's germline CDR1 is SGHNT and CDR2 YENEEA. CDR3 nucleotide sequence: TGTGCCAGCAGGAAGAGAGAAGGGGTTACAACTAATGAAAAACTGTTTTTT. Encoded protein: CASRKREGVTTNEKLFF.